The sequence of this TCR beta chain was determined in a study of blood T cell repertoires in COVID-19. About the study: Whether acute or convalescent, the COVID-19 samples came from the United States, Italy and Spain. PBMCs, B-cell-depleted T cells, or T cells provided the cDNA or gDNA that made up the material.

This CDR3 is built from 17 residues. V was pared by 0 bases and J by 6 bases, with 10 bases of the junction left unmatched. CDR1 and CDR2 from the germline V gene are SGDLS and YYNGEE. Per the original methods: Estimated nucleated cell counts came from reference gene primer amplification. TCRdb keeps only in-frame clones here, not all; method: immunoSEQ multiplex PCR. The V and J calls and clone size come from that table; D and trimming were worked out from the DNA. This table holds some 130,000 clones, around 83% found once. This clone is a singleton in its sample. Specimen: peripheral blood. The sequence derives from a man between 40 and 49 years old with active or convalescent COVID-19. J is TRBJ2-3 and V is TRBV9, with TRBD1 matching over 10 bases. In DNA form, the CDR3 reads TGTGCCAGCAGCGTAGACCGACGGGGGACAGGGGTGGATACGCAGTATTTT. Protein: CASSVDRRGTGVDTQYF.